This T cell receptor beta chain was recorded in a study of T cell clonotyping in hematopoietic cell transplantation. Deletions cut 5 bases from V and 4 bases from J, with 12 bases between. The CDR3 totals 13 residues. Germline loops: CDR1 MDHEN, CDR2 SYDVKM. Sequencing used immunoSEQ multiplex PCR; TCRdb keeps in-frame clones, though not all of them. The sample has more than 8,000 clones, roughly 87% seen once; the top ten hold 25% to 35%. Stated time point: recipient sample about 28 days before transplant, after cytoreduction. Blood collection times were about day -28 and days 30, 100, 180 posttransplant.

The chain employs TRBV28 and TRBJ2-7; no definite D call. Here the sequenced sample was peripheral blood mononuclear cells, taken before stem cell transplant. The receptor was isolated from a woman in her fifties or sixties with acute myeloid leukemia. Some clones in this sample may be carry-over from other donors' samples. CDR3 sequence: CASSPGTVYEQYF. The CDR3 DNA is TGTGCCAGCAGTCCTGGAACAGTTTACGAGCAGTACTTC.